One TCR beta chain is described in this entry. This record belongs to a study of blood T cell repertoires in COVID-19. Study details: Samples came from the United States, Italy and Spain, spanning acute and convalescent COVID-19. Sample material is recorded as cDNA or gDNA derived from T cells, B-cell-depleted T cells, or PBMCs.

CDR3 length: 17 residues. The V segment lost 1 base and the J segment 4 bases; nucleotides outside the gene matches: 10. Germline CDR1 and CDR2: LNHDA and SQIVND (reference sequence). In the authors' workflow: Using reference gene primer amplification, nucleated cell counts were estimated. Sequencing used immunoSEQ multiplex PCR; TCRdb keeps in-frame clones, though not all of them. V and J calls and clone size are as listed in that table; D and trimming were resolved from the DNA. The sample lists about 130,000 clones; approximately 89% were seen once. The sequencing sample was made of peripheral blood. The rearrangement links TRBV19 to TRBJ1-2, with 9 bases lining up with TRBD1. The clonotype comes from a human donor in a cohort sampled during active COVID-19. CDR3 bases: TGTGCCAGTAGTATAGTTCGGGGACAGGGCAATCCCTATGGCTACACCTTC. It encodes CASSIVRGQGNPYGYTF.